This T cell receptor beta chain was observed in a study of human thymus T cells. Here immunoSEQ multiplex PCR was the method, and the copy in TCRdb shows in-frame clones only, minus some. The sample includes roughly 120,000 clones, around 94% of them seen just once. On this clone: Its matching antigen is unknown.

Thymus tissue was removed during corrective cardiac surgery. Whole-study findings and limits: The authors found apparently biased V and J gene usage in thymic and blood repertoires. Highly overlapping thymic repertoires in unrelated individuals were reported by related research.

This clonotype originated in a boy under three years old with a congenital heart defect but otherwise immunologically healthy. The material sequenced was thymus tissue.

In DNA, the CDR3 is TGTGCCAGCAGCTTAGCGGGGGGGCTCGATACGCAGTATTTT. Protein product: CASSLAGGLDTQYF. This sequence joins TRBV7-4 and TRBJ2-3; D possibly corresponds to TRBD2 (7 bases). This CDR3 is 14 amino acids long. From germline, CDR1 is SGHVT and CDR2 SQSDAQ. Trimming left V 0 bases short and J 6 bases short, with 10 bases between.